This TCR beta chain was observed in a study of vaccination and CD4 T cells after COVID-19. Sequencing of the DNA from cultured CD4+ T cells was carried out with the Oncomine TCR Beta short-read assay. TCRdb re-called the PCR reads with MiXCR, one entry per CDR3 protein. The sample records 9,400 or so distinct CDR3 sequences, under 60% being singletons. The CDR3 runs to 16 residues. With V trimmed by 1 base and J by 3 bases, 8 bases remained unmatched. The germline CDR1 and CDR2 sequences are KGHDR and SFDVKD. Indicated treatment: approximately 10-day PBMC culture with coronavirus spike peptide pools or control peptides (ViraFEST assay). The positive PCR dates, which preceded the US Alpha, Beta and Delta variants, fell between March and December 2020. Comment on this clonotype: Its antigen is unknown.

The rearrangement joins TRBV24-1 to TRBJ2-7, with TRBD1 matching over 7 bases. The material sequenced was CD4+ T cells from blood, cultured in vitro. This clonotype was sampled from a human donor who had recovered from COVID-19. CDR3 DNA sequence: TGTGCCACCAGTGATTTTCTTGGCAGGGGGAACTACGAGCAGTACTTC. It codes for CATSDFLGRGNYEQYF.